A single sample gave rise to the 26 T cell receptor beta chains below, sequenced in a study of blood T cell repertoires in COVID-19 (dated by TCRdb to 2020 to 2021). Library generation was performed with the immunoSEQ multiplex PCR assay. Not all clones reach the TCRdb copy of this immuneACCESS table, which keeps in-frame sequences only. Checked studies attribute under half of the gap to unresolved V genes and leave the rest unexplained. The sample yields roughly 450,000 clones; about nine tenths were counted once. The biggest ten clones account for 0.6% to 0.7% of the sample. The sample consisted of PBMCs or T cells enriched from blood (not recorded which). The receptors shown here come from a man aged 18 to 30 who had recovered from COVID-19.

This chain connects TRBV2 to TRBJ1-5; 7 nucleotides line up with TRBD1. CDR3 length: 15 residues. With V trimmed by 4 bases and J by 4 bases, 7 bases remained unmatched. The germline V gene has CDR1 SNHLY and CDR2 FYNNEI. The DNA for the CDR3 is TGTGCCAGCAGTGGGCCCGGGACAGTTAATCAGCCCCAGCATTTT. This gives the protein CASSGPGTVNQPQHF.

The V gene is TRBV3-1 (or the pseudogene TRBV3-2), the J gene TRBJ2-1; 9 nucleotides agree with TRBD2. This CDR3 is 15 amino acids long. The V segment lost 3 bases and the J segment 9 bases; nucleotides outside the gene matches: 9. Germline CDR1 reads LGHDT; CDR2 reads YNNKEL (reference sequence). DNA for the CDR3: TGTGCCAGCAGCCATTCTAGCGGGAAGTTCGGTGAGCAGTTCTTC. Its translation is CASSHSSGKFGEQFF.

This clone was detected once. The chain couples TRBV5-4 to TRBJ1-6; 7 bases align to TRBD1. The ends lost 4 bases at V and 10 bases at J; junction bases unmatched: 8. Germline V gene data show CDR1 as SGHNT and CDR2 as YYREEE (reference sequence). The CDR3 consists of 14 residues. CDR3 DNA: TGTGCCAGCAGCCTTCAGGGGGTGAGATCACCCCTCCACTTT. Protein sequence: CASSLQGVRSPLHF.

The chain carries TRBV5-8 and TRBJ1-1; tentative D call: TRBD1 (6 bases). Deletions cut 2 bases from V and 1 base from J, with 9 bases between. Germline V gives CDR1 SGHTS, CDR2 YDEGEE. CDR3 size: 14 residues. The chain's CDR3 is CASSFRGANTEAFF. CDR3 in DNA: TGTGCCAGCAGCTTTCGGGGGGCGAACACTGAAGCTTTCTTT.

The V call is TRBV28, the J call TRBJ1-2; 7 positions match TRBD1. CDR3 length: 16 residues. Per the germline V gene, CDR1 is MDHEN and CDR2 is SYDVKM. The junction had 10 bases not matched to a gene; V was cut back by 3 bases and J by 3 bases. CDR3 sequence reads: CASSFHGTVPDYGYTF. CDR3 DNA: TGTGCCAGCAGTTTTCACGGGACAGTACCTGACTATGGCTACACCTTC.

On this clone: The same CDR3 can be traced to other DNA sequences in this sample. The V gene is TRBV3-1 (or the pseudogene TRBV3-2), the J gene TRBJ1-5; D might be TRBD1 (5 bases). CDR1 is LGHDT, CDR2 YNNKEL, per germline (reference sequence). Trimming removed 1 base at V and 0 bases at J, with 10 bases between. The CDR3 totals 16 residues. CDR3 loop: CASSQGAGRSNQPQHF. The CDR3 nucleotides read TGTGCCAGCAGCCAAGGGGCGGGACGTAGCAATCAGCCCCAGCATTTT.

This clone was counted a single time. This chain joins TRBV5-1 and TRBJ2-1; 9 bases fit TRBD2. Germline V CDR1 and CDR2: SGHRS, YFSETQ. This CDR3 is built from 15 residues. The J segment lost 0 bases and the V segment lost 6 bases, leaving 4 bases of the junction unmatched. The CDR3 spells CASTGSGSSYNEQFF. The DNA of the CDR3 is TGCGCCAGCACCGGTAGCGGGAGCTCCTACAATGAGCAGTTCTTC.

The genes are TRBV10-3 and TRBJ1-6, with TRBD1 matching over 8 bases. Germline CDR1 is ENHRY and CDR2 is SYGVKD. Trimming took 3 bases from V and 7 from J; bases not matched to a gene: 8. This CDR3 is 16 amino acids long. The CDR3, as DNA: TGTGCCATCAGTGAACGGGGGACAGGCCTAAATTCACCCCTCCACTTT. Its protein product is CAISERGTGLNSPLHF.

The V call is TRBV3-1 (or the pseudogene TRBV3-2), the J call TRBJ1-6; TRBD1 is a possible D gene (6 bases). The V and J ends lost 6 bases and 9 bases respectively, with 12 bases between them. The CDR3 is 13 amino acids. Germline V gene sequence: CDR1 LGHDT, CDR2 YNNKEL (reference sequence). The CDR3 sequence: CASSAGVFSPLHF. The CDR3 nucleotides read TGTGCCAGCAGTGCAGGGGTCTTTTCACCCCTCCACTTT.

The rearrangement links TRBV6-5 to TRBJ1-6; D is undetermined. V was clipped by 5 bases and J by 4 bases, with 9 bases between them. The germline V gene encodes CDR1 MNHEY and CDR2 SVGAGI. The CDR3 consists of 14 residues. The CDR3 reads CASSPQTYNSPLHF. The DNA of the CDR3 is TGTGCCAGCAGTCCTCAAACTTATAATTCACCCCTCCACTTT.

This clone was counted once. This chain connects TRBV21-1 to TRBJ2-1; the D call of TRBD2 is as the table states it, not checked on the DNA. TRBV21-1 is reported as a pseudogene. This CDR3 is built from 14 residues. CDR3 region: CARRERGAYNEQFF. DNA of the CDR3: TGTGCCAGGAGAGAGCGGGGGGCCTACAATGAGCAGTTCTTC.

This clone was seen once. The V gene is TRBV6-5, the J gene TRBJ1-2; the match to TRBD1 covers 8 bases. Losses at the gene ends were 2 bases for V and 8 bases for J; bases not matched to a gene: 7. CDR3 length equals 14 residues. Germline V gene data show CDR1 as MNHEY and CDR2 as SVGAGI. CDR3 loop: CASSYIGQGKGYTF. The CDR3 bases are TGTGCCAGCAGTTACATTGGACAGGGCAAAGGCTACACCTTC.

The CDR3 protein is CASSGGTGVGRVHQPQHF. CDR3 DNA sequence: TGTGCCAGCAGTGGAGGGACAGGGGTGGGTCGAGTACATCAGCCCCAGCATTTT. The chain links TRBV6-1 to TRBJ1-5, with 10 bases matching TRBD1. The junction had 14 bases not matched to a gene; V was cut back by 4 bases and J by 5 bases. The CDR3 has 18 residues. CDR1 is MNHNS and CDR2 is SASEGT in the germline V gene.

The V gene is TRBV7-9, the J gene TRBJ1-1, with D uncertain. V was pared by 2 bases and J by 4 bases, with 8 bases between. The germline V gene has CDR1 SEHNR and CDR2 FQNEAQ (reference sequence). The CDR3 has 13 residues. The CDR3 nucleotides read TGTGCCAGCAGCTTATTAGAAATCACTGAAGCTTTCTTT. Protein: CASSLLEITEAFF.

This chain connects TRBV12-3 or TRBV12-4 to TRBJ2-1; a weak D match, TRBD2 (5 bases). Trimming left V 3 bases short and J 6 bases short, with 9 bases between. The CDR3 is made up of 13 amino acids. CDR3 bases: TGTGCCAGCAGTTTGGCGGGCGGCAATGAGCAGTTCTTC. The encoded protein is CASSLAGGNEQFF.

The chain employs TRBV7-9 and TRBJ1-2; D ambiguous. In germline, CDR1 is SEHNR, CDR2 FQNEAQ (reference sequence). The CDR3 is 13 amino acids. Trimming removed 5 bases at V and 13 bases at J, with 20 bases between. CDR3 sequence: CASSQQVADRGTF. The CDR3 nucleotides read TGTGCCAGCAGCCAACAAGTCGCTGACCGAGGCACCTTC.

V gene TRBV5-6 combines with J gene TRBJ2-5; the D is unclear. The V end was cut by 5 bases, the J end by 1 base, with 6 bases between. The CDR3 totals 12 residues. CDR1 SGHDT and CDR2 YYEEEE come from the germline V gene. The CDR3 reads CASSRSQETQYF. The CDR3 DNA sequence: TGTGCCAGCAGTCGGTCCCAAGAGACCCAGTACTTC.

The rearrangement uses TRBV3-1 (or the pseudogene TRBV3-2) and TRBJ1-2; 8 bases map to TRBD1. CDR3 size: 13 residues. Germline lookup yields CDR1 LGHDT and CDR2 YNNKEL (reference sequence). After removal of 4 bases from V and 7 bases from J, the junction contained 5 bases not matched to a gene. The CDR3 protein is CASSPQGAGGYTF. CDR3 in DNA: TGTGCCAGCAGCCCCCAGGGGGCTGGTGGCTACACCTTC.

The V and J genes are TRBV7-9 and TRBJ1-2; TRBD1 matches 9 bases. The CDR3 contains 13 residues. Germline V gene sequence: CDR1 SEHNR, CDR2 FQNEAQ (reference sequence). The V gene end was trimmed by 5 bases and the J gene end by 7 bases; junction bases not matched to a gene: 5. The CDR3: CASSRGTGSGYTF. CDR3 coding DNA: TGTGCCAGCAGCCGGGGGACAGGGTCTGGCTACACCTTC.

Remarks on this clone: Other DNA sequences of this sample code for an identical CDR3. The CDR3 DNA reads TGTGCCAGCTCACCCATGGGGAGGAACACTGAAGCTTTCTTT. This encodes CASSPMGRNTEAFF. This chain joins TRBV18 and TRBJ1-1; D not resolved. The CDR3 covers 14 residues. Trimming cost V 3 bases and J 1 base, with 9 bases left between them. The V gene's germline CDR1 is KGHSH and CDR2 LQKENI.

The chain carries TRBV9 and TRBJ1-1, with unresolved D. V dropped 4 bases and J dropped 1 base, with 17 bases sitting between them. CDR1 and CDR2 from the germline V gene are SGDLS and YYNGEE. The CDR3 sequence is 16 residues long. The CDR3 here is CASSPRGRAGNTEAFF. The CDR3 DNA reads as TGTGCCAGCAGCCCCCGCGGGAGGGCGGGGAACACTGAAGCTTTCTTT.

The chain employs TRBV9 and TRBJ1-1; TRBD1 matches at 7 bases. This CDR3 is 15 amino acids long. The J segment lost 4 bases and the V segment lost 3 bases, leaving 9 bases of the junction unmatched. The germline gives CDR1 SGDLS, CDR2 YYNGEE. Here the CDR3 reads CASSALTGKGTEAFF. In DNA form, the CDR3 reads TGTGCCAGCAGCGCCCTGACAGGGAAAGGCACTGAAGCTTTCTTT.

CDR3 sequence reads: CASSRGGPGTGELFF. Here the CDR3 DNA reads TGTGCCAGCAGCCGGGGGGGGCCTGGCACCGGGGAGCTGTTTTTT. This chain uses TRBV11-3 with TRBJ2-2, with 8 bases matching TRBD2. This CDR3 has 15 residues. The V and J ends lost 5 bases and 4 bases, in that order; junction bases with no gene match: 6. Germline V gives CDR1 SGHNT, CDR2 YENEEA.

This chain connects TRBV10-2 to TRBJ2-1; 14 bases align to TRBD2. Germline loops: CDR1 WSHSY, CDR2 SAAADI. J lost 7 bases, V lost 6 bases, and 5 bases had no gene match. CDR3 size: 15 residues. Here the CDR3 reads CASSAGTSGRNEQFF. CDR3 DNA: TGCGCCAGCAGCGCCGGGACTAGCGGGAGAAATGAGCAGTTCTTC.

V gene TRBV9 combines with J gene TRBJ2-7; TRBD2 might be the D (5 bases). The CDR3 contains 15 residues. Trimming took off 3 bases at V and 5 bases at J, with 18 bases between the two ends. The V gene's germline CDR1 is SGDLS and CDR2 YYNGEE. This CDR3 reads CASSAGEPTFNEQYF. DNA of the CDR3: TGTGCCAGCAGCGCTGGGGAGCCTACATTCAACGAGCAGTACTTC.

The CDR3: CASTRRPYEKLFF. DNA of the CDR3: TGTGCCAGCACAAGGCGGCCTTACGAAAAACTGTTTTTT. The rearrangement joins TRBV6-5 to TRBJ1-4; D uncertain. The CDR3 totals 13 residues. The V end lost 7 bases, the J end lost 8 bases, and 14 bases lay between the germline ends. From germline, CDR1 is MNHEY and CDR2 SVGAGI.